This T cell receptor beta chain originates from a study of cytomegalovirus exposure and HLA in healthy donors. The CDR3 extends over 13 amino acids. CDR1 KGHSH and CDR2 LQKENI come from the germline V gene. Trimming removed 3 bases from V and 6 bases from J; junction bases left unmatched: 2. Worth noting for this clone: Its matching antigen is unknown.

Participants comprised healthy donors of bone marrow. Amplification used 60 Vbeta primers and 13 Jbeta primers. The method was immunoSEQ multiplex PCR; TCRdb's version includes in-frame clones alone and lacks a portion of them. The sample lists some 120,000 clones, about 81% seen once, with 0.85% to 1.4% in the top ten. General study findings and limits: CMV serostatus alone was available as immune exposure information. Accurate prediction of most subjects' HLA-A and HLA-B alleles from TCR beta sequences was reported.

Sequences were obtained from PBMCs. The receptor comes from a woman aged 25 to 39 in good health and CMV-seronegative. This chain connects TRBV18 to TRBJ1-2; 9 bases align to TRBD1. CDR3 amino acids: CASSPTGGNGYTF. CDR3 sequence (DNA): TGTGCCAGCTCACCCACAGGGGGCAATGGCTACACCTTC. The full variable domain, with the rest looked up from reference TRBV18 and TRBJ1-2, is NAGVMQNPRHLVRRRGQEARLRCSPMKGHSHVYWYRQLPEEGLKFMVYLQKENIIDESGMPKERFSAEFPKEGPSILRIQQVVRGDSAAYFCASSPTGGNGYTFGSGTRLTVV.